This is a list of T cell receptor beta chains from one sample in a study of breast tumors, draining lymph nodes, adjacent tissues. TCRdb used MiXCR to reprocess the multiplex PCR reads, holding one entry per CDR3 protein. The sample records some 120,000 distinct CDR3 sequences, 20% being singletons. Sequencing input: axillary lymph node tissue. The receptors stem from a female donor with breast cancer. Some clones in this sample may be carry-over from other donors' samples. CDR3s include the opening cysteine and the closing phenylalanine or tryptophan. A D gene is named only where the DNA matches it firmly. Size is omitted from some rows. Given values are once, few, many or a class for expanded clones.

v_gene,d_gene,len,abundance,j_gene,CDR3aa,CDR3nt
TRBV27,.,14,few,TRBJ2-1,CASSLDIRYNEQFF,TGTGCCAGCAGTTTAGATATACGGTACAATGAGCAGTTCTTC
TRBV19,TRBD1,14,few,TRBJ2-1,CASVSGQDYNEQFF,TGTGCCAGCGTCTCGGGACAGGACTACAATGAGCAGTTCTTC
TRBV9,.,15,many,TRBJ1-2,CASSVGGTGAWGYTF,TGTGCCAGCAGCGTAGGGGGGACGGGGGCATGGGGCTACACCTTC
TRBV4-1,TRBD2,16,many,TRBJ2-3,CASSQDNSGGIDTQYF,TGCGCCAGCAGCCAAGATAATAGCGGGGGGATCGATACGCAGTATTTT
TRBV18,TRBD1,15,many,TRBJ2-7,CASSLTGTDYYEQYF,TGTGCCAGCTCACTAACCGGGACAGATTACTACGAGCAGTACTTC
TRBV7-9,.,13,few,TRBJ2-4,CASSFTVLGIQYF,TGTGCCAGCAGCTTCACAGTATTGGGCATTCAGTACTTC
TRBV6-6,.,16,many,TRBJ2-7,CASSYSLPQTFYEQYF,TGTGCCAGCAGTTACTCGTTGCCCCAGACTTTCTACGAGCAGTACTTC
TRBV2,.,15,.,TRBJ2-6,CAGRSYRAGANVLTF,TGTGCCGGCAGGTCCTACAGGGCTGGGGCCAACGTCCTGACTTTC
TRBV7-2,.,13,many,TRBJ2-1,CASSLRDGREQFF,TGTGCCAGCAGCTTACGGGACGGACGTGAGCAGTTCTTC
TRBV6-1,.,13,.,TRBJ2-4,CAGSDVQGSIQYF,TGTGCCGGCAGTGACGTACAGGGAAGCATTCAGTACTTC
TRBV11-1,.,15,.,TRBJ2-2,CASSLGQGNTGELLF,TGTGCCAGCTCTCTAGGGCAGGGGAACACCGGGGAGCTGCTTTTT
TRBV19,TRBD1,21,.,TRBJ1-2,CASSMLATGGPPPLPAYGYTF,TGTGCCAGTAGCATGTTGGCGACAGGGGGTCCCCCTCCCCTTCCCGCCTATGGCTACACCTTC
TRBV6-5,.,15,many,TRBJ1-5,CASSYSRGGGQPQHF,TGTGCCAGCAGTTACTCGCGAGGGGGTGGACAGCCCCAGCATTTT
TRBV7-3,.,15,many,TRBJ2-3,CASSLVAGARDTQYF,TGTGCCAGCAGCTTAGTGGCAGGGGCCAGAGATACGCAGTATTTT
TRBV29-1,TRBD1,14,few,TRBJ2-5,CSVVLGTAKETQYF,TGCAGCGTAGTCCTCGGGACAGCTAAAGAGACCCAGTACTTC
TRBV6-2/TRBV6-3,TRBD1,14,many,TRBJ1-2,CASSFGQGNYGYTF,TGTGCCAGCAGTTTCGGACAGGGGAACTATGGCTACACCTTC
TRBV20-1,TRBD2,15,many,TRBJ2-3,CSARWAGEAPDTQYF,TGCAGTGCTAGATGGGCGGGAGAAGCCCCAGATACGCAGTATTTT
TRBV6-6,.,14,many,TRBJ2-5,CASSSRQGGETQYF,TGTGCCAGCAGTTCCAGACAGGGAGGAGAGACCCAGTACTTC
TRBV13,TRBD1,14,many,TRBJ2-5,CASSSRDRGLTQYF,TGTGCCAGCAGCTCTCGGGACAGGGGGCTGACCCAGTACTTC
TRBV12-3/TRBV12-4,TRBD1,14,many,TRBJ1-2,CASNNLQGQTGYTF,TGTGCCAGCAATAATCTACAGGGGCAGACTGGCTACACCTTC
TRBV20-1,.,14,many,TRBJ2-2,CSAAGVDNTGELFF,TGCAGTGCTGCCGGGGTCGATAACACCGGGGAGCTGTTTTTT
TRBV3-1,.,14,few,TRBJ1-4,CASSQIAVDGKLFF,TGTGCCAGCAGCCAAATTGCGGTAGATGGAAAACTGTTTTTT
TRBV12-3/TRBV12-4,.,13,.,TRBJ1-3,CASSFLAGNTIYF,TGTGCCAGCAGTTTTCTGGCTGGAAACACCATATATTTT
TRBV12-3/TRBV12-4,.,11,many,TRBJ2-1,CASSPGFEQFF,TGTGCCAGCAGCCCTGGTTTTGAGCAGTTCTTC
TRBV7-2,.,13,many,TRBJ2-5,CASSLASAETQYF,TGTGCCAGCAGCTTAGCGTCGGCGGAGACCCAGTACTTC
TRBV2,.,16,many,TRBJ1-3,CASSEELRAGAHTIYF,TGTGCCAGCAGTGAAGAGCTGAGGGCGGGGGCTCACACCATATATTTT
TRBV20-1,TRBD1,14,many,TRBJ2-3,CSVGGQGEIDTQYF,TGCAGTGTTGGGGGACAGGGGGAAATAGATACGCAGTATTTT
TRBV11-2,.,11,many,TRBJ2-7,CASSLAEREYF,TGTGCCAGCAGCTTAGCAGAAAGAGAGTACTTC
TRBV20-1,.,14,.,TRBJ2-2,CSAPGTRNTGELFF,TGCAGTGCTCCCGGGACAAGGAACACCGGGGAGCTGTTTTTT
TRBV5-1,TRBD1,13,many,TRBJ2-7,CASSLGQFYEQYF,TGCGCCAGCAGCCTGGGACAGTTCTACGAGCAGTACTTC